Shown below are 30 T cell receptor beta chains from a single sample sequenced in a study of T cells in Graves' hyperthyroidism and ophthalmopathy. Using RNA transcripts as the source, TCR beta CDR3 regions were amplified. Primed by the HTBI set, a first-round RT-PCR was run on the TCR CDR3. Each CDR3 protein gets one entry after TCRdb re-called the multiplex PCR reads with MiXCR. The repertoire has approximately 870,000 distinct CDR3 sequences, approximately 40% of them found once; the top ten carry 7.5% to 9.5%. Sequences were obtained from blood. Receptors were obtained from a man aged 18 to 30 with Graves' hyperthyroidism.

As for this clonotype: This may stem from a read error, because a much larger clone lies one nucleotide away. This chain uses TRBV7-3 with TRBJ1-1; possible D gene TRBD1, 5 bases. The CDR3 is 14 residues long. Germline CDR1 reads SGHTA; CDR2 reads FQGTGA. Trimming stripped 5 bases from V and 4 bases from J, with 14 bases between. The DNA of the CDR3 is TGTGCCAGCAGCCCAAGGGGAGGGGTCACTGAAGCTTTCTTT. Its translation is CASSPRGGVTEAFF.

The chain employs TRBV25-1 and TRBJ1-1; D uncertain. Germline CDR1 reads MGHDK; CDR2 reads SYGVNS. Trimming stripped 6 bases from V and 3 bases from J, with 23 bases between. The CDR3 has 17 amino acids. CDR3 residues: CASSVAPWGARDTEAFF. The CDR3 bases are TGTGCCAGCAGCGTAGCTCCCTGGGGAGCTCGGGACACTGAAGCTTTCTTT.

This clonotype was observed a handful of times. This chain links TRBV19 with TRBJ1-5, with D possibly matching TRBD1 (5 bases). Germline lookup yields CDR1 LNHDA and CDR2 SQIVND (reference sequence). The ends were cut back, 5 bases at V and 4 bases at J, with 12 bases in the middle. The CDR3 runs 14 residues. This CDR3 reads CASSLPRVNQPQHF. The CDR3 DNA reads as TGTGCCAGTAGTCTCCCCAGGGTAAATCAGCCCCAGCATTTT.

This clonotype has just one count. The CDR3 DNA reads TGCAGCGCCAATGGGCAGATGAACACCATATATTTT. It specifies CSANGQMNTIYF. The chain joins TRBV29-1 to TRBJ1-3; D is unresolved. The V gene lost 7 bases and the J gene lost 7 bases, with 14 bases spanning the gap. Germline lookup yields CDR1 SQVTM and CDR2 ANQGSEA. CDR3 length: 12 amino acids.

This clonotype was detected many times. The chain combines TRBV19 with TRBJ1-5; 7 positions agree with TRBD1. CDR1 is LNHDA and CDR2 is SQIVND in the germline V gene (reference sequence). J was trimmed by 8 bases and V by 5 bases; bases with no gene match: 12. The CDR3 is 15 residues long. The CDR3 loop is CASSALQGPEEPQHF. CDR3 sequence (DNA): TGTGCCAGTAGTGCCTTACAGGGGCCGGAAGAGCCCCAGCATTTT.

Ten or more counts support this clonotype. J is TRBJ2-7 and V is TRBV7-9, with D perhaps TRBD1 (6 bases). Germline assignment: CDR1 SEHNR and CDR2 FQNEAQ (reference sequence). Between the trimmed V and J ends, which lost 3 bases and 5 bases, there was a span of 11 bases. The CDR3 has 13 residues. The CDR3 DNA follows: TGTGCCAGCAGCTTGTGGGGGCTGGACGAGCAGTACTTC. Its protein product is CASSLWGLDEQYF.

V usage is TRBV19 and J usage is TRBJ1-5; D is unclear. The germline V gene encodes CDR1 LNHDA and CDR2 SQIVND (reference sequence). V was cut by 5 bases and J by 5 bases, with 10 bases left in between. The CDR3 spans 13 residues. The CDR3 nucleotides read TGTGCCAGTAGTCAGCACAGCTATCAGCCCCAGCATTTT. This translates into CASSQHSYQPQHF.

This clonotype appeared a few times. V is TRBV6-1 and J is TRBJ1-2, with D unresolved. The CDR3 is made up of 14 amino acids. The V end lost 4 bases, the J end lost 0 bases, and 9 bases lay between the germline ends. The germline CDR1 and CDR2 sequences are MNHNS and SASEGT. CDR3 sequence (DNA): TGTGCCAGCAGTGCGGCGGCAGCTAACTATGGCTACACCTTC. Residues: CASSAAAANYGYTF.

This clonotype was found a few times. The chain uses TRBV20-1 and TRBJ1-4; 8 bases are a match to TRBD1. V was pared by 0 bases and J by 6 bases, with 3 bases of the junction left unmatched. CDR1 and CDR2 from the germline V gene are DFQATT and SNEGSKA (reference sequence). CDR3 length: 14 amino acids. CDR3 DNA sequence: TGCAGTGCTAGAGATGCAGGGGGCCATGAAAAACTGTTTTTT. This codes for CSARDAGGHEKLFF.

The chain has TRBV10-3 and TRBJ2-7; 7 positions match TRBD1. Germline assignment: CDR1 ENHRY and CDR2 SYGVKD. The CDR3 runs to 13 residues. J gave up 1 base and V 10 bases, and 7 bases lay outside the gene matches. The CDR3 nucleotides read TGTGCCAGTTTATCGGACAGGTCCTACGAGCAGTACTTC. This codes for CASLSDRSYEQYF.

For this clonotype: This may come from a read error, since a much larger clone is one base off. The V and J genes are TRBV20-1 and TRBJ1-5; D is ambiguous. This CDR3 is built from 10 residues. Deletions cut 5 bases from V and 9 bases from J, with 8 bases between. CDR1 is DFQATT, CDR2 SNEGSKA, per germline (reference sequence). CDR3 in amino acids: CSALAGPQHF. The CDR3 DNA is TGCAGTGCTCTAGCGGGGCCCCAGCATTTT.

This clonotype was seen many times. The chain carries TRBV10-3 and TRBJ2-7; tentative D call: TRBD1 (6 bases). The CDR3 is 15 residues long. V was pared by 0 bases and J by 3 bases, with 12 bases between. The germline V gene has CDR1 ENHRY and CDR2 SYGVKD. CDR3 sequence (DNA): TGTGCCATCAGTGAGTCGGACAGCTGGGGCTACGAGCAGTACTTC. It encodes CAISESDSWGYEQYF.

A single count supports this clonotype. A much larger clone is a single base away; this may be a read error. The V and J genes are TRBV7-2 and TRBJ2-5, with D possibly matching TRBD2 (6 bases). This CDR3 spans 14 amino acids. Germline V gene data show CDR1 as SGHTA and CDR2 as FQGNSA. CDR3 sequence: CASRLEGGPETQCF. The CDR3 DNA reads as TGTGCCAGCAGGTTGGAGGGCGGGCCAGAGACCCAGTGCTTC. The variable domain in full, with the rest retrieved from reference TRBV7-2 and TRBJ2-5, is GAGVSQSPSNKVTEKGKDVELRCDPISGHTALYWYRQSLGQGLEFLIYFQGNSAPDKSGLPSDRFSAERTGGSVSTLTIQRTQQEDSAVYLCASRLEGGPETQCFGPGTRLLVL.

In this sample, this clonotype turned up a few times. V is TRBV4-1 and J is TRBJ2-7, with D tentatively TRBD2 (7 bases). Germline loops: CDR1 MGHRA, CDR2 YSYEKL. This CDR3 is 14 amino acids long. Trimming cost V 0 bases and J 6 bases, with 12 bases left between them. CDR3 nucleotides: TGCGCCAGCAGCCAAGATTGGGGGGGCCGCGAGCAGTACTTC. It specifies CASSQDWGGREQYF.

The V gene is TRBV7-9, the J gene TRBJ1-1; 11 bases align to TRBD1. CDR3 length: 15 residues. Germline assignment: CDR1 SEHNR and CDR2 FQNEAQ (reference sequence). Trimming cost V 7 bases and J 1 base; bases outside gene matches: 5. CDR3 coding DNA: TGTGCCAGCACCCCGGGGACAGGGGGGAACACTGAAGCTTTCTTT. Protein product: CASTPGTGGNTEAFF.

Concerning this clonotype: It may be a read error: a sequence one base away is much more abundant. The chain couples TRBV24-1 to TRBJ2-2, with D unclear. CDR1 KGHDR and CDR2 SFDVKD come from the germline V gene. CDR3 length: 16 amino acids. The CDR3 reads CAASDLPYRGTGELFF. The CDR3 DNA sequence: TGTGCCGCCAGTGATTTGCCGTACCGTGGTACCGGGGAGCTGTTTTTT.

This chain connects TRBV7-9 to TRBJ1-1; D remains ambiguous. V gave up 2 bases and J gave up 4 bases, with 8 bases separating them. CDR1 and CDR2 from the germline V gene are SEHNR and FQNEAQ (reference sequence). The CDR3 has 13 amino acids. CDR3 bases: TGTGCCAGCAGCTTATTTTTGAGCACTGAAGCTTTCTTT. This gives the protein CASSLFLSTEAFF.

This rearrangement joins TRBV10-3 to TRBJ1-5; 10 nucleotides match TRBD1. The V gene end was trimmed by 10 bases and the J gene end by 1 base; junction bases not matched to a gene: 10. This CDR3 is 16 amino acids long. Germline V CDR1 and CDR2: ENHRY, SYGVKD. The CDR3: CATGTGALGSNQPQHF. CDR3 DNA: TGTGCCACCGGGACAGGGGCTTTAGGGAGCAATCAGCCCCAGCATTTT.

In regard to this clonotype: The CDR3 does not end in the conserved phenylalanine or tryptophan, so this is likely a read error. Because the CDR3's place on the DNA is in doubt, the DNA is left out and the CDR3 is given as listed by TCRdb. This sequence joins TRBV20-1 and TRBJ1-1. Germline CDR1 and CDR2: DFQATT and SNEGSKA (reference sequence). The CDR3 length equals 8 residues, ends included. This CDR3 reads CSARDSGE.

J is TRBJ2-5 and V is TRBV7-2, with D possibly matching TRBD1 (6 bases). In germline, CDR1 is SGHTA, CDR2 FQGNSA. V was cut by 7 bases and J by 11 bases, with 14 bases left in between. The CDR3 loop spans 11 amino acids. The CDR3 bases are TGTGCCAGCACCCCCCAGGGGAATCAGTACTTC. Its protein is CASTPQGNQYF.

The V and J genes are TRBV7-8 and TRBJ2-7, with D perhaps matching TRBD1 (6 bases). The germline V gene encodes CDR1 SGHVS and CDR2 FQNEAQ. V lost 0 bases, J lost 2 bases, and 8 bases lay in between. The CDR3 loop spans 14 amino acids. The chain's CDR3 is CASSLAWGPYEQYF. Written as DNA, the CDR3 is TGTGCCAGCAGCTTAGCTTGGGGGCCCTACGAGCAGTACTTC.

This clonotype came up a few times. The J gene is TRBJ2-6, the V gene TRBV19; D gene ambiguous. This CDR3 contains 19 residues. Germline V gene data show CDR1 as LNHDA and CDR2 as SQIVND (reference sequence). Trimming shortened V by 3 bases and J by 0 bases, and 18 bases separated the two germline ends. As DNA, the CDR3 is TGTGCCAGTAGTATCTCCCTGGTGTCAGTCATCTCTGGGGCCAACGTCCTGACTTTC. The encoded protein is CASSISLVSVISGANVLTF. Looking up the rest from reference TRBV19 and TRBJ2-6 gives the full variable domain: DGGITQSPKYLFRKEGQNVTLSCEQNLNHDAMYWYRQDPGQGLRLIYYSQIVNDFQKGDIAEGYSVSREKKESFPLTVTSAQKNPTAFYLCASSISLVSVISGANVLTFGAGSRLTVL.

This clonotype was recorded a few times. The chain employs TRBV25-1 and TRBJ2-7; D is perhaps TRBD1 (6 bases). The V gene lost 7 bases and the J gene lost 1 base, with 17 bases spanning the gap. The CDR3 totals 15 residues. The germline CDR1 and CDR2 sequences are MGHDK and SYGVNS. The CDR3 loop reads CASNPDSRGSYEQYF. DNA for the CDR3: TGTGCCAGCAACCCTGATTCCAGGGGATCCTACGAGCAGTACTTC.

This clonotype was observed a handful of times. The chain combines TRBV19 with TRBJ2-5, with TRBD2 matching over 7 bases. From germline, CDR1 is LNHDA and CDR2 SQIVND (reference sequence). Trimming removed 1 base from V and 2 bases from J; junction bases left unmatched: 4. This CDR3 contains 15 residues. CDR3 sequence reads: CASSIGTSAQETQYF. CDR3 bases: TGTGCCAGTAGTATAGGTACTAGCGCTCAAGAGACCCAGTACTTC.

This clonotype was seen once. The genes are TRBV19 and TRBJ1-1; no clear D gene. V was pared by 6 bases and J by 0 bases, with 20 bases between. Germline CDR1 LNHDA, CDR2 SQIVND (reference sequence). The CDR3 runs to 17 residues. In DNA form, the CDR3 reads TGTGCCAGTAGCCTTATATTAGACCCTTTCATGAACACTGAAGCTTTCTTT. As protein: CASSLILDPFMNTEAFF. The full variable domain, its missing parts supplied by reference TRBV19 and TRBJ1-1, is DGGITQSPKYLFRKEGQNVTLSCEQNLNHDAMYWYRQDPGQGLRLIYYSQIVNDFQKGDIAEGYSVSREKKESFPLTVTSAQKNPTAFYLCASSLILDPFMNTEAFFGQGTRLTVV.

The CDR3 sequence is CASSQDSGQPQHF. The CDR3, as DNA: TGCGCCAGCAGCCAAGATTCGGGCCAGCCCCAGCATTTT. This chain uses TRBV4-3 with TRBJ1-5; D is undetermined. Germline CDR1 is LGHNA and CDR2 is YSLEER. The CDR3 runs 13 residues. V dropped 0 bases and J dropped 7 bases, with 7 bases sitting between them.

The table lists this clonotype with a few counts. The chain employs TRBV6-1 and TRBJ1-2; no clear D gene. Per the germline V gene, CDR1 is MNHNS and CDR2 is SASEGT. The CDR3 has 12 residues. V was cut by 11 bases and J by 8 bases, with 18 bases left in between. The CDR3, as DNA: TGTGCCGGCTACAAGAACCCTCGGGGCTACACCTTC. Protein product: CAGYKNPRGYTF.

This chain links TRBV19 with TRBJ2-2; D gene uncertain. CDR3 size: 14 residues. Germline values: CDR1 LNHDA, CDR2 SQIVND (reference sequence). V lost 4 bases and J 4 bases, leaving 10 bases between the germline ends. The CDR3, as DNA: TGTGCCAGTAGTAGGCTAGAGGCCACCGGGGAGCTGTTTTTT. This sequence encodes CASSRLEATGELFF.

On this clonotype: This may arise from a read error, as a much more abundant clone is one base away. The CDR3: CASSDRAFLEKLFF. The DNA of the CDR3 is TGTGCCAGCAGCGACAGGGCATTCCTTGAAAAACTGTTTTTT. The rearrangement links TRBV2 to TRBJ1-4, with 7 bases fitting TRBD1. The germline gives CDR1 SNHLY, CDR2 FYNNEI. Trimming cost V 6 bases and J 7 bases; bases outside gene matches: 8. The CDR3 covers 14 residues.

This clonotype was recorded many times. This chain links TRBV7-3 with TRBJ2-2, with D perhaps assigned TRBD1 or TRBD2 (5 bases each). The ends were cut back, 4 bases at V and 4 bases at J, with 13 bases in the middle. There are 15 residues in the CDR3. In germline, CDR1 is SGHTA, CDR2 FQGTGA. DNA of the CDR3: TGTGCCAGCAGCTCGGCCGGGACCCTCACCGGGGAGCTGTTTTTT. It specifies CASSSAGTLTGELFF.